This T cell receptor beta chain was retrieved from a study of T cell responses to AZD1222 COVID-19 vaccine. On the study more broadly: The study pooled second doses at about 4 or about 12 weeks.

There are 19 residues in the CDR3. Germline V gene sequence: CDR1 SGHTA, CDR2 FQGNSA. Losses at the gene ends were 5 bases for V and 4 bases for J; bases not matched to a gene: 17. The method was immunoSEQ multiplex PCR; TCRdb's version includes in-frame clones alone and lacks a portion of them. The data contain 40,000 to 45,000 clones, around three quarters of them singletons. In this sample, this clone turned up a few times. As yet, its antigen is unknown. Study results and limitations: The study sampled repertoires only after the peak T cell response.

The source was peripheral blood, collected on day 0 of AZD1222 vaccination. This TCR derives from an adult in good health. The chain couples TRBV7-2 to TRBJ2-5; TRBD2 matches at 12 bases. The DNA of the CDR3 is TGTGCCAGCAGCACAAACAGGCTAGCGGGGGGGCATAATTCAGAGACCCAGTACTTC. Its protein is CASSTNRLAGGHNSETQYF.